The clone carrying this TCR beta chain came up once. As yet, its antigen is unknown. Germline V gives CDR1 KGHSH, CDR2 LQKENI. CDR3 length equals 15 residues. V was trimmed by 3 bases and J by 5 bases, leaving 16 bases between them. The data were obtained in a study of radiotherapy plus CTLA-4 blockade in lung cancer. Whole-study findings and limits: Radiotherapy was combined with ipilimumab, and tumor-derived TCR clones then expanded in blood.

Sequenced by immunoSEQ multiplex PCR; TCRdb stores in-frame clones only, minus some. This repertoire shows approximately 60,000 clones, 70% to 85% found once; its top ten account for over 6%. The sample consisted of peripheral blood, taken from a patient treated with radiotherapy plus ipilimumab. The clonotype comes from a human donor with non-small cell lung cancer whose response to radiotherapy plus ipilimumab could not be evaluated. This chain joins TRBV18 and TRBJ1-1; TRBD1 might be the D (6 bases). CDR3 protein: CASSPRDKEETEAFF. The DNA of the CDR3 is TGTGCCAGCTCACCCCGGGACAAAGAAGAGACTGAAGCTTTCTTT.